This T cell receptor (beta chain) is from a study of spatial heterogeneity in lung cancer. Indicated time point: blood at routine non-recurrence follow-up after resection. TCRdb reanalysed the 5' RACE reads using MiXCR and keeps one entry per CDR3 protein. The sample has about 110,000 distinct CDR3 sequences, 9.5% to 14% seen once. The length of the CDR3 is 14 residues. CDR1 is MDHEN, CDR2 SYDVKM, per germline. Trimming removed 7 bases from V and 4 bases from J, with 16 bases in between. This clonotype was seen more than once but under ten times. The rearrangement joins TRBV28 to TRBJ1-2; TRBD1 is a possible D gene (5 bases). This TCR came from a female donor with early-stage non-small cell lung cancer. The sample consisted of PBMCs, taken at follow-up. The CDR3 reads CASTSLGTPYGYTF. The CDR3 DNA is TGTGCCAGCACCTCGCTAGGGACCCCCTATGGCTACACCTTC.